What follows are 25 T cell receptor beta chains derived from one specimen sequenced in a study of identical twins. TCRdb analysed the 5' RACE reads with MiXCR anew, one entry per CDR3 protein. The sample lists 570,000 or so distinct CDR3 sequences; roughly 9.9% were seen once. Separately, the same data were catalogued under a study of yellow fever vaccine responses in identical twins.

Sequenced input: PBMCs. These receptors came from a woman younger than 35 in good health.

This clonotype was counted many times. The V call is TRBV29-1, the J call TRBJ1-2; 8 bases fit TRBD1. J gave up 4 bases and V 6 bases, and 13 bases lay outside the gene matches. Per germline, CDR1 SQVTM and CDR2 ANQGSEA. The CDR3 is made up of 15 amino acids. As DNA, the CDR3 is TGCAGCGTCGATTCCGGACAGGGAAGTCCCTATGGCTACACCTTC. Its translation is CSVDSGQGSPYGYTF.

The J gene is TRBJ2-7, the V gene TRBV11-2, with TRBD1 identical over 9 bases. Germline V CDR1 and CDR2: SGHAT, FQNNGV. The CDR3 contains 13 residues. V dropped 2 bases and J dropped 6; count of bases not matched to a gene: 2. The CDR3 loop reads CASSLSGQGEQYF. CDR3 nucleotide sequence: TGTGCCAGCAGCTTATCGGGACAGGGCGAGCAGTACTTC.

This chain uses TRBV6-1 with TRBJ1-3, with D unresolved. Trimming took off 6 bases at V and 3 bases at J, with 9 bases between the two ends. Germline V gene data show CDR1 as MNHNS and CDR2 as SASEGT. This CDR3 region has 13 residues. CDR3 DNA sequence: TGTGCCAGCAGCCCGGGGAATGGAAACACCATATATTTT. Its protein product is CASSPGNGNTIYF.

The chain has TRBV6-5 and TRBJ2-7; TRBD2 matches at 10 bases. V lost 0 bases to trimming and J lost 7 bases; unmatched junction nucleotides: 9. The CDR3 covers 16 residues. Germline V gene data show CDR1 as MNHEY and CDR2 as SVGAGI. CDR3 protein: CASSYSSSGGLWEQYF. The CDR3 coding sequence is TGTGCCAGCAGTTACTCCTCTAGCGGGGGCCTCTGGGAGCAGTACTTC.

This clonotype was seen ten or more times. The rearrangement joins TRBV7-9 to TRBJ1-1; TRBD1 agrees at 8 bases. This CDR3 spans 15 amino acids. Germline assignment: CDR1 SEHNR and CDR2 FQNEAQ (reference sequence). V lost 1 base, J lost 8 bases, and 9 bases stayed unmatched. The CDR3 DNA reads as TGTGCCAGCAGCTTAGGCCGGGACAGGACCGACGAAGCTTTCTTT. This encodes CASSLGRDRTDEAFF.

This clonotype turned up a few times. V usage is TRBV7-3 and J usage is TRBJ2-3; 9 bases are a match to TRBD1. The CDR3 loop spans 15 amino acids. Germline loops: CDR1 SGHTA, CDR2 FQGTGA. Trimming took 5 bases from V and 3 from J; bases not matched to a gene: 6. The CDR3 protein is CASSPRDRGTDTQYF. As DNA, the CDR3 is TGTGCCAGCAGCCCCCGTGACAGGGGGACAGATACGCAGTATTTT.

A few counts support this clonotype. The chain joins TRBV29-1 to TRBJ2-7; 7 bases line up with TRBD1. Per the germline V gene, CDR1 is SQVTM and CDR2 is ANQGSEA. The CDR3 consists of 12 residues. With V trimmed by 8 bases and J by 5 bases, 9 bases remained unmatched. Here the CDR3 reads CSIRDRAHEQYF. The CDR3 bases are TGCAGCATCCGAGACAGGGCCCACGAGCAGTACTTC.

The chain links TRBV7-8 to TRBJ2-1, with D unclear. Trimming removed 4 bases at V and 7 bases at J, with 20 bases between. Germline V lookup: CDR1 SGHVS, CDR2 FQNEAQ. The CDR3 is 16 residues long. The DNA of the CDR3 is TGTGCCAGCAGCTATCGCGTAGCTGGGGAAGGGAATGAGCAGTTCTTC. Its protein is CASSYRVAGEGNEQFF. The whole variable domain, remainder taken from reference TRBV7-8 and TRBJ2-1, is GAGVSQSPRYKVAKRGQDVALRCDPISGHVSLFWYQQALGQGPEFLTYFQNEAQLDKSGLPSDRFFAERPEGSVSTLKIQRTQQEDSAVYLCASSYRVAGEGNEQFFGPGTRLTVL.

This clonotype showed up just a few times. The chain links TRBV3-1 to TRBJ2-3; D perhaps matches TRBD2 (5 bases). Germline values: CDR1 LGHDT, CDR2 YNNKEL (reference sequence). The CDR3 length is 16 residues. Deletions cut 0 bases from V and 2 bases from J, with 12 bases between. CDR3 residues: CASSQDERSYTDTQYF. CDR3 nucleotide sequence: TGTGCCAGCAGCCAAGATGAGCGGAGCTACACAGATACGCAGTATTTT.

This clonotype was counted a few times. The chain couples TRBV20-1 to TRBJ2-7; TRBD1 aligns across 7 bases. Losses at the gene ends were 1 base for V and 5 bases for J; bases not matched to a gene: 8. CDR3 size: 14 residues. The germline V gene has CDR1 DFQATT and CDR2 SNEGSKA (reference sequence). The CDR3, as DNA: TGCAGTGCTAGAGTTTTGGACAGGTTCAACGAGCAGTACTTC. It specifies CSARVLDRFNEQYF.

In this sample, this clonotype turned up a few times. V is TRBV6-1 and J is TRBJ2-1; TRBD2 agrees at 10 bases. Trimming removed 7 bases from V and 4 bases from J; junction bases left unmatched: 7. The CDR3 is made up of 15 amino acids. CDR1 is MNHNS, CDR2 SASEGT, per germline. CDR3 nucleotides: TGTGCCAGCAACGGGCTAGCGGGGGAGTACAATGAGCAGTTCTTC. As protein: CASNGLAGEYNEQFF.

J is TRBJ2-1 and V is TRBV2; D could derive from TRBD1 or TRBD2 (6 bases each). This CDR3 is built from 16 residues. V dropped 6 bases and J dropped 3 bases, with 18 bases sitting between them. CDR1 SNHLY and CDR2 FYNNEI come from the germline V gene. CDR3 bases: TGTGCCAGCAGGGGACATTGGGGGGTATTCTACAATGAGCAGTTCTTC. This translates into CASRGHWGVFYNEQFF.

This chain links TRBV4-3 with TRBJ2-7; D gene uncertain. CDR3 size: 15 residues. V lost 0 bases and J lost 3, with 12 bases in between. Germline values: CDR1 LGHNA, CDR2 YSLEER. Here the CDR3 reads CASSQDLSVFYEQYF. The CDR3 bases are TGCGCCAGCAGCCAAGATTTGTCGGTATTCTACGAGCAGTACTTC.

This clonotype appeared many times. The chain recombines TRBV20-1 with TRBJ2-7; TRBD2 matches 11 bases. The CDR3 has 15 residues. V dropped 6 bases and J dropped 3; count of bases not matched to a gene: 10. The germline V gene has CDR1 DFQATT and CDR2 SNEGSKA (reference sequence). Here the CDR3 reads CSARLAGGDSYEQYF. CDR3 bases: TGCAGTGCGCGCCTAGCGGGAGGAGATAGCTACGAGCAGTACTTC.

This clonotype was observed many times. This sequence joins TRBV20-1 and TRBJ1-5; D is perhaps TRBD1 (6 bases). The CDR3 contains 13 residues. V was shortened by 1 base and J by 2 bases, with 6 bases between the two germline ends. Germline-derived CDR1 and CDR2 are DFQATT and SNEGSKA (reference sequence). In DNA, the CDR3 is TGCAGTGCTAGAGGACAGGGCAATCAGCCCCAGCATTTT. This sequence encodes CSARGQGNQPQHF.

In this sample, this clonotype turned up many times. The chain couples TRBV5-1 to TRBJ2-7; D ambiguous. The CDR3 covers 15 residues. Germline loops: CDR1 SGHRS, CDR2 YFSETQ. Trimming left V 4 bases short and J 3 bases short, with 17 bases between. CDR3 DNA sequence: TGCGCCAGCAGCCACACGGACGGGTTCGGCTACGAGCAGTACTTC. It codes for CASSHTDGFGYEQYF.

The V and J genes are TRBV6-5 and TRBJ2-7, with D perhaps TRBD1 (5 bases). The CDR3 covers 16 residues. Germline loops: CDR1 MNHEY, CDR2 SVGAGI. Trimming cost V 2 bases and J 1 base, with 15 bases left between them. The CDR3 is CASSYLGQGNSYEQYF. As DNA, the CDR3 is TGTGCCAGCAGTTACCTCGGGCAGGGTAATTCCTACGAGCAGTACTTC.

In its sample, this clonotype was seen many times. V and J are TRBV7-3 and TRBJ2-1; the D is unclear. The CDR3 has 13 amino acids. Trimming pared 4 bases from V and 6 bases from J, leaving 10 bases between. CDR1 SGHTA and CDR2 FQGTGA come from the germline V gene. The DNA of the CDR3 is TGTGCCAGCAGCTATGGCGGTAGCAATGAGCAGTTCTTC. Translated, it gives CASSYGGSNEQFF.

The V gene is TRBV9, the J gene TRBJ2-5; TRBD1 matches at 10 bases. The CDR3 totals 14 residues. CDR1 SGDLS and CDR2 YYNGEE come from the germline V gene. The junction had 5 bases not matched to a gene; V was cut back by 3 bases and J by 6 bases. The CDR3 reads CASSARDRGQTQYF. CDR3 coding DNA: TGTGCCAGCAGCGCCCGGGACAGGGGACAGACCCAGTACTTC.

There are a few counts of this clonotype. CDR3 sequence reads: CSVEEGQGRNEQFF. In DNA form, the CDR3 reads TGCAGCGTTGAAGAGGGTCAGGGTCGGAATGAGCAGTTCTTC. This chain uses TRBV29-1 with TRBJ2-1; D possibly corresponds to TRBD1 (5 bases). V was pared by 0 bases and J by 7 bases, with 13 bases between. Germline V gene sequence: CDR1 SQVTM, CDR2 ANQGSEA. The CDR3 runs 14 residues.

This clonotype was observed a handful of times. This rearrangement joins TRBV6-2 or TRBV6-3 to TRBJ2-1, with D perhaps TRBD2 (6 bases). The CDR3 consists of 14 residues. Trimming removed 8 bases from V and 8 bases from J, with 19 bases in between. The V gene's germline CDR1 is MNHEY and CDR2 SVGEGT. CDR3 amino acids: CASLYEPGDHEQFF. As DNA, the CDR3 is TGTGCCAGCTTGTATGAGCCGGGGGATCATGAGCAGTTCTTC.

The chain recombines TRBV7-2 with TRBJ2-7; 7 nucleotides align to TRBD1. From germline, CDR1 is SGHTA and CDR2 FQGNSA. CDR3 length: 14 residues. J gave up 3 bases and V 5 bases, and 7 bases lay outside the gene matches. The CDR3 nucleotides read TGTGCCAGCAGCGAAAGCTGGACAGGCTACGAGCAGTACTTC. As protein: CASSESWTGYEQYF.

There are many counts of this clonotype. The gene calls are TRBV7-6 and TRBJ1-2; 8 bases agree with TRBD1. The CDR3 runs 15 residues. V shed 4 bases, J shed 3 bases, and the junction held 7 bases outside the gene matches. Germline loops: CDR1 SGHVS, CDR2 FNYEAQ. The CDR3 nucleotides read TGTGCCAGCAGCTCAGGACAGGGCGGTGACTATGGCTACACCTTC. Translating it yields CASSSGQGGDYGYTF.

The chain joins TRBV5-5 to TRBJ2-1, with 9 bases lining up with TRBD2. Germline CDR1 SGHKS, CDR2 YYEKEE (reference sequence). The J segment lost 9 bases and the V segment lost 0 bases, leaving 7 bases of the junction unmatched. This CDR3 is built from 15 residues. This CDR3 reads CASSLVGGLAGEQFF. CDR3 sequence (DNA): TGTGCCAGCAGCTTGGTCGGGGGACTAGCTGGTGAGCAGTTCTTC.

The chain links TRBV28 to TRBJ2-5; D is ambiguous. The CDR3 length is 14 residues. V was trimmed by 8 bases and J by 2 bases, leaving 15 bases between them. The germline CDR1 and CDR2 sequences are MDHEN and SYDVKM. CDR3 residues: CASGPRVRQETQYF. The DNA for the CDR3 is TGTGCCAGCGGACCTAGAGTTCGGCAAGAGACCCAGTACTTC. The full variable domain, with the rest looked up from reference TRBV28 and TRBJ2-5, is DVKVTQSSRYLVKRTGEKVFLECVQDMDHENMFWYRQDPGLGLRLIYFSYDVKMKEKGDIPEGYSVSREKKERFSLILESASTNQTSMYLCASGPRVRQETQYFGPGTRLLVL.